This TCR beta chain was retrieved from a study of CD8 T cells in ankylosing spondylitis. General observations from the study: There was a TCR beta motif, made of several highly homologous variants, that appeared characteristic of ankylosing spondylitis blood. Reportedly, matched ankylosing spondylitis synovial fluid was significantly enriched for disease-linked clones. Past studies reported some motif variants in reactive arthritis synovial fluid and blood.

By quantitative 5'-RACE with molecular barcodes, the TCR beta libraries were made. A single record per CDR3 protein comes from TCRdb applying MiXCR to the 5' RACE reads. This table holds about 500,000 distinct CDR3 sequences, about 5.7% found once. Germline lookup yields CDR1 DFQATT and CDR2 SNEGSKA (reference sequence). With 5 bases clipped from V and 7 bases from J, the junction kept 8 bases outside the gene matches. The CDR3 totals 14 residues. As to this clonotype: What it recognizes is unknown.

The V call is TRBV20-1, the J call TRBJ2-7; TRBD2 matches at 13 bases. The receptor was derived from a male donor with ankylosing spondylitis. Sequenced input: blood, either unsorted or a sorted T cell fraction (not recorded which). The CDR3 sequence is CSAPRTSGGVEQYF. The CDR3 nucleotides are TGCAGTGCTCCCAGGACTAGCGGGGGTGTGGAGCAGTACTTC.